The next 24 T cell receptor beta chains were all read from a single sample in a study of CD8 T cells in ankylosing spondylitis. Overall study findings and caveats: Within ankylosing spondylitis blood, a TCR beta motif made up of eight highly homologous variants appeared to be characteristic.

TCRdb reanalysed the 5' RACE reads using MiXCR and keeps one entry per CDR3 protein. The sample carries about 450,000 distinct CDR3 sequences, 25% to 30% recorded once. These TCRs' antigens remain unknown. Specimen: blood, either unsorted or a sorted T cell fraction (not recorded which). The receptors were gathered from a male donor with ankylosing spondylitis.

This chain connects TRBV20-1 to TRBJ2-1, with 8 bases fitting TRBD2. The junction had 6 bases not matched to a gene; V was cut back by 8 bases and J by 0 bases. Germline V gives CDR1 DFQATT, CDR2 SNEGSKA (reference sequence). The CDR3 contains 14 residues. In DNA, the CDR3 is TGCAGTACGGGGGGGGATAGCTCCTACAATGAGCAGTTCTTC. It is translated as CSTGGDSSYNEQFF.

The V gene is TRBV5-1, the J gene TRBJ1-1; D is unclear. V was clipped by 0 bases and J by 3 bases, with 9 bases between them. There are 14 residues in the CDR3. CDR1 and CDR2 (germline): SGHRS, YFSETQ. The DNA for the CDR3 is TGCGCCAGCAGCTTGGGGTCCCGGGACACTGAAGCTTTCTTT. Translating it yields CASSLGSRDTEAFF.

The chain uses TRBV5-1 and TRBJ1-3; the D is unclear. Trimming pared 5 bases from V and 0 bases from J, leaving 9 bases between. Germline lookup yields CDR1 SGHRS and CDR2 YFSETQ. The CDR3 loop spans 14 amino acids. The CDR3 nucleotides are TGCGCCAGCAGTCCCTGGAACTCTGGAAACACCATATATTTT. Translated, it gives CASSPWNSGNTIYF.

Written as DNA, the CDR3 is TGTGCCAGCAGCTTGGGCAGCTACAATCAGCCCCAGCATTTT. Translation gives CASSLGSYNQPQHF. The rearrangement joins TRBV5-6 to TRBJ1-5; no clear D. V was clipped by 0 bases and J by 3 bases, with 7 bases between them. The germline CDR1 and CDR2 sequences are SGHDT and YYEEEE. CDR3 length equals 14 residues. The full variable domain, with the rest looked up from reference TRBV5-6 and TRBJ1-5, is DAGVTQSPTHLIKTRGQQVTLRCSPKSGHDTVSWYQQALGQGPQFIFQYYEEEERQRGNFPDRFSGHQFPNYSSELNVNALLLGDSALYLCASSLGSYNQPQHFGDGTRLSIL.

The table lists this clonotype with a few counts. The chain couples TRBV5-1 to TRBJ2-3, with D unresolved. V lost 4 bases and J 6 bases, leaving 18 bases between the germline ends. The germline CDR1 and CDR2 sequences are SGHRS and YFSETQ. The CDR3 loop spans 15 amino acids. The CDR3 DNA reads TGCGCCAGCAGCCTGGGGTCAATCAAAGAGGATACGCAGTATTTT. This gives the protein CASSLGSIKEDTQYF. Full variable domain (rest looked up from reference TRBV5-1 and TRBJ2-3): KAGVTQTPRYLIKTRGQQVTLSCSPISGHRSVSWYQQTPGQGLQFLFEYFSETQRNKGNFPGRFSGRQFSNSRSEMNVSTLELGDSALYLCASSLGSIKEDTQYFGPGTRLTVL.

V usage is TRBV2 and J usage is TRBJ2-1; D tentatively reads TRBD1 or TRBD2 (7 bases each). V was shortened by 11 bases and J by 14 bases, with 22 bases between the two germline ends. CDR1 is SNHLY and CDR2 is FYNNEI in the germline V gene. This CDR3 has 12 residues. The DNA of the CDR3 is TGTGCCGGGGAGGGACAGAACCGAGGGAAGTTCTTC. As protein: CAGEGQNRGKFF. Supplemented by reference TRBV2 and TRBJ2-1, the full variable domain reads EPEVTQTPSHQVTQMGQEVILRCVPISNHLYFYWYRQILGQKVEFLVSFYNNEISEKSEIFDDQFSVERPDGSNFTLKIRSTKLEDSAMYFCAGEGQNRGKFFGPGTRLTVL.

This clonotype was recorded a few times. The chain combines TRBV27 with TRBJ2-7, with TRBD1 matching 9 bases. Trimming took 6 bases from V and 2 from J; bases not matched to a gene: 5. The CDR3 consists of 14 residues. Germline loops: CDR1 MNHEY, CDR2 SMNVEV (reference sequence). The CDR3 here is CASSHRTGAYEQYF. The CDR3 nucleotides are TGTGCCAGCAGCCATAGGACAGGGGCCTACGAGCAGTACTTC.

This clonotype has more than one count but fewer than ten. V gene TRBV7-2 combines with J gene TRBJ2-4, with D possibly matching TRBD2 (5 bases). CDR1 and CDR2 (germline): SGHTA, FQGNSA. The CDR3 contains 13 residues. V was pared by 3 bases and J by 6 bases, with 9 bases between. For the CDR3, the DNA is TGTGCCAGCAGCTTGAGCGGTTTAAACATTCAGTACTTC. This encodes CASSLSGLNIQYF.

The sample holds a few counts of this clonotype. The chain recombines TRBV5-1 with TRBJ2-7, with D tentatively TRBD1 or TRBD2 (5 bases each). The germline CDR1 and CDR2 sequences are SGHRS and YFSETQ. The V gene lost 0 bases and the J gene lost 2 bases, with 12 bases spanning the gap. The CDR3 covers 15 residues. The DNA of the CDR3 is TGCGCCAGCAGCTTGGAGGGGACCGGGCCCTACGAGCAGTACTTC. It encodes CASSLEGTGPYEQYF.

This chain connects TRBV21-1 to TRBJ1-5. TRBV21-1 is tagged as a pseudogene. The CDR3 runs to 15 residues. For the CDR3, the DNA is TGTGCCAGCAGCAAAGACGCCCAAGCCAATCAGCCCCAGCATTTT. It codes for CASSKDAQANQPQHF.

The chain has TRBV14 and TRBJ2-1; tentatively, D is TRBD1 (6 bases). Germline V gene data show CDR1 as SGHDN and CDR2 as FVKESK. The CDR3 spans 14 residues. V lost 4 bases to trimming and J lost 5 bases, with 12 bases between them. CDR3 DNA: TGTGCCAGCAGCCGGGACATTAGTAACAATGAGCAGTTCTTC. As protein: CASSRDISNNEQFF.

The CDR3: CASSPLTGHENEQFF. CDR3 DNA: TGTGCCAGCTCACCACTTACGGGCCATGAGAATGAGCAGTTCTTC. This sequence joins TRBV18 and TRBJ2-1; D is undetermined. The CDR3 sequence is 15 residues long. CDR1 KGHSH and CDR2 LQKENI come from the germline V gene. V was trimmed by 1 base and J by 7 bases, leaving 14 bases between them. The full variable domain, rest sourced from reference TRBV18 and TRBJ2-1, is NAGVMQNPRHLVRRRGQEARLRCSPMKGHSHVYWYRQLPEEGLKFMVYLQKENIIDESGMPKERFSAEFPKEGPSILRIQQVVRGDSAAYFCASSPLTGHENEQFFGPGTRLTVL.

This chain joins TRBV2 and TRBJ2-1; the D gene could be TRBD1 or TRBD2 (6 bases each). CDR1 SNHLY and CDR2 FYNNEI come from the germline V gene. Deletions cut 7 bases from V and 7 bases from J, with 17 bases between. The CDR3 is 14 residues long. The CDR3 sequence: CASIYGGSGNEQFF. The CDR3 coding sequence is TGTGCCAGCATTTACGGGGGCTCTGGGAATGAGCAGTTCTTC.

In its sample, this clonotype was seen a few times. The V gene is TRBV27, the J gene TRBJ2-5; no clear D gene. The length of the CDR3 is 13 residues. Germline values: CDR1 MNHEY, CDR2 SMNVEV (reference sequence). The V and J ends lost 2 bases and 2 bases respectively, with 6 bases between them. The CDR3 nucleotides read TGTGCCAGCAGTTTAAGTCGACAAGAGACCCAGTACTTC. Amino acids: CASSLSRQETQYF.

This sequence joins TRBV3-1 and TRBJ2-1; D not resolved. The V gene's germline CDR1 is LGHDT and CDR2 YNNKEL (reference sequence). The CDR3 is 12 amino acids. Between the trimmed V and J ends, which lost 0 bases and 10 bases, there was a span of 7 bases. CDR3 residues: CASSQDTREQFF. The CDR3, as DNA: TGTGCCAGCAGCCAAGATACCAGGGAGCAGTTCTTC.

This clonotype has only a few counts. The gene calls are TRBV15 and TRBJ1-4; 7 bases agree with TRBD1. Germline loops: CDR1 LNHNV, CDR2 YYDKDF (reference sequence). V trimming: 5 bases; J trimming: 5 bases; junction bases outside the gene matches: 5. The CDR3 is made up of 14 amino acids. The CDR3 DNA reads TGTGCCACCAGCGGCTCGACAGGGAATGAAAAACTGTTTTTT. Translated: CATSGSTGNEKLFF.

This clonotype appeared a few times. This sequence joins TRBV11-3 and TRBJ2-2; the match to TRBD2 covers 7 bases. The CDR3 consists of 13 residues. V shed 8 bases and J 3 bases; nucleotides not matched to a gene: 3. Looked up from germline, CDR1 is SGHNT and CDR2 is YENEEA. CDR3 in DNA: TGTGCCAGCGGGAGGGCCGACACCGGGGAGCTGTTTTTT. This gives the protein CASGRADTGELFF.

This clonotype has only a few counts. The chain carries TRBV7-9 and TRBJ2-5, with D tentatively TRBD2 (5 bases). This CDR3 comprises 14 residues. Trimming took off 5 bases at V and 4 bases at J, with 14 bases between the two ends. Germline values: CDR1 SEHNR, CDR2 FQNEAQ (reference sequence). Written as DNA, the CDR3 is TGTGCCAGCAGCCCGCGAGGCGGAGGAGAGACCCAGTACTTC. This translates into CASSPRGGGETQYF.

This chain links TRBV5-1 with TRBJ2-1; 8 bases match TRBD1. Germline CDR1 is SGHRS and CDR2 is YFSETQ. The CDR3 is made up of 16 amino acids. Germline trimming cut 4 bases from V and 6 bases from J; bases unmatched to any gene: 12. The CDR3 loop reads CASSPHLGQGSNEQFF. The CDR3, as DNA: TGCGCCAGCAGCCCCCATTTAGGACAGGGATCCAATGAGCAGTTCTTC.

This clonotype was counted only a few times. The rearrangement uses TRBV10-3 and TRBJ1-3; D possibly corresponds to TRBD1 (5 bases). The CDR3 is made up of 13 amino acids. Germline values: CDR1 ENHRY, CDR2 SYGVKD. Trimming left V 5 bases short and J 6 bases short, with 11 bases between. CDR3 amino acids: CAISIGGTNTIYF. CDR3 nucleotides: TGTGCCATCAGTATCGGGGGAACAAACACCATATATTTT.

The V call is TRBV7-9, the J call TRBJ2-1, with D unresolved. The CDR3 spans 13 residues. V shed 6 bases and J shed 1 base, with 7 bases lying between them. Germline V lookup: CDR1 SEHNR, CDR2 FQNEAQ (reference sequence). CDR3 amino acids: CASRVLSYNEQFF. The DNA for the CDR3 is TGTGCCAGCAGGGTCCTATCCTACAATGAGCAGTTCTTC.

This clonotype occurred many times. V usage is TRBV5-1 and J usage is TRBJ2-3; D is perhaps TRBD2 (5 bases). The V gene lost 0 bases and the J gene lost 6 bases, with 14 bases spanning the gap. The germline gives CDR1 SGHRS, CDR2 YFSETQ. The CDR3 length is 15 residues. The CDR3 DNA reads TGCGCCAGCAGCTTGGCCGTGGGAGTCGGTGATACGCAGTATTTT. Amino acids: CASSLAVGVGDTQYF.

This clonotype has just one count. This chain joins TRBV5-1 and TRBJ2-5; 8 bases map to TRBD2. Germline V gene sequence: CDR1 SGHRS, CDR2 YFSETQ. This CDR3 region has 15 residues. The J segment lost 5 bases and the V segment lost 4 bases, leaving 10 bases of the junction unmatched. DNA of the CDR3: TGCGCCAGCAGCCTTATAGCGGGACCGGAGGAGACCCAGTACTTC. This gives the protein CASSLIAGPEETQYF. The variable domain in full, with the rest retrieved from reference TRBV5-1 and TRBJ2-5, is KAGVTQTPRYLIKTRGQQVTLSCSPISGHRSVSWYQQTPGQGLQFLFEYFSETQRNKGNFPGRFSGRQFSNSRSEMNVSTLELGDSALYLCASSLIAGPEETQYFGPGTRLLVL.

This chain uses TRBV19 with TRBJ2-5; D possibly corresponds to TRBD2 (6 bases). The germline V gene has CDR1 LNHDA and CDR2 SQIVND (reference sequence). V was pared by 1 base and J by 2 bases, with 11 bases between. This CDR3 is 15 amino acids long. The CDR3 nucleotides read TGTGCCAGTAGTATAGTCCCCGGGGGTCAAGAGACCCAGTACTTC. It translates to CASSIVPGGQETQYF.